These 28 T cell receptor beta chains were all obtained from the same sample, sequenced in a study of breast tumors, draining lymph nodes, adjacent tissues. TCRdb recomputed calls from the multiplex PCR reads with MiXCR, one row per CDR3 protein. Of approximately 13,000 distinct CDR3 sequences listed, more than 50% were seen once; the top ten hold about 28%. The sequenced sample was tumor-adjacent breast tissue. These receptors were collected from a female donor with breast cancer. Some clones in this sample may be carry-over from other donors' samples.

This chain joins TRBV9 and TRBJ2-5, with D perhaps TRBD2 (5 bases). With 0 bases removed from V and 1 base from J, the gap between germline ends came to 7 bases. Germline assignment: CDR1 SGDLS and CDR2 YYNGEE. The CDR3 covers 14 residues. Written as DNA, the CDR3 is TGTGCCAGCAGCGTAGCGGGATTCCAAGAGACCCAGTACTTC. Residues: CASSVAGFQETQYF.

The chain employs TRBV10-1 and TRBJ2-1; 9 bases fit TRBD2. The CDR3 has 17 amino acids. The trim removed 2 bases at V and 6 bases at J, leaving 11 bases unmatched. Germline CDR1 reads WNHNN; CDR2 reads SYGVQD (reference sequence). The CDR3 DNA follows: TGCGCCAGCAGTGAGGGGAGGGTAGCGGGAGACGGCAATGAGCAGTTCTTC. It translates to CASSEGRVAGDGNEQFF.

In the case of this clonotype: A junction boundary mismatches the germline segment, possibly from a read error. This rearrangement joins TRBV7-2 to TRBJ2-5, with a weak D call TRBD1 (6 bases). Germline V gene lookup returns CDR1 SGHTA and CDR2 FQGNSA. This CDR3 region has 15 residues. CDR3 coding DNA: TGTGCCAGCAGCTTCCCAGGACAGTTCCAAGAGACCCAGCACTTC. As protein: CASSFPGQFQETQHF. The full variable domain, with the rest looked up from reference TRBV7-2 and TRBJ2-5, is GAGVSQSPSNKVTEKGKDVELRCDPISGHTALYWYRQSLGQGLEFLIYFQGNSAPDKSGLPSDRFSAERTGGSVSTLTIQRTQQEDSAVYLCASSFPGQFQETQHFGPGTRLLVL.

The sample holds a few counts of this clonotype. The CDR3 protein is CSAMWTSGRHEKLFF. CDR3 nucleotides: TGCAGTGCTATGTGGACTAGCGGGAGGCACGAAAAACTGTTTTTT. The chain carries TRBV20-1 and TRBJ1-4, with D hard to call. Germline assignment: CDR1 DFQATT and CDR2 SNEGSKA (reference sequence). The CDR3 has 15 residues. Trimming removed 4 bases at V and 8 bases at J, with 20 bases between.

The genes are TRBV9 and TRBJ2-3; 8 nucleotides line up with TRBD1. The CDR3 has 14 residues. Per germline, CDR1 SGDLS and CDR2 YYNGEE. J gave up 4 bases and V 1 base, and 2 bases lay outside the gene matches. The CDR3 DNA reads as TGTGCCAGCAGCGTATCAGGGGGCGCAGATACGCAGTATTTT. Translating gives CASSVSGGADTQYF.

The chain joins TRBV10-1 to TRBJ2-1; D may be TRBD1 (6 bases). Looked up from germline, CDR1 is WNHNN and CDR2 is SYGVQD (reference sequence). V was pared by 4 bases and J by 7 bases, with 8 bases between. There are 12 residues in the CDR3. For the CDR3, the DNA is TGCGCCAGCAGTGCAGGGGTTAATGAGCAGTTCTTC. Amino acid sequence: CASSAGVNEQFF.

The chain links TRBV20-1 to TRBJ2-2; 11 bases map to TRBD2. V lost 4 bases and J lost 4; bases outside the gene matches: 2. The CDR3 totals 14 residues. Germline loops: CDR1 DFQATT, CDR2 SNEGSKA (reference sequence). In DNA, the CDR3 is TGCAGTGCTAATAGCGGGAGGGCCACCGGGGAGCTGTTTTTT. The encoded protein is CSANSGRATGELFF.

Turning to this clonotype: At one of its ends the junction is not consistent with the germline gene, which may arise from a read error. The chain links TRBV5-1 to TRBJ2-6; D possibly corresponds to TRBD1 (5 bases). Germline loops: CDR1 SGHRS, CDR2 YFSETQ. The CDR3 totals 15 residues. CDR3 residues: CASSLLASGADVLAF. The CDR3, as DNA: TGCGCCAGCAGCCTCTTGGCCTCTGGGGCCGACGTCTTGGCTTTC.

This clonotype has more than one count but fewer than ten. The chain has TRBV2 and TRBJ2-3; 7 bases map to TRBD2. Germline values: CDR1 SNHLY, CDR2 FYNNEI. The CDR3 totals 15 residues. Unmatched junction bases numbered 14, after V lost 8 bases and J lost 6 bases. CDR3 sequence: CASQAEAGSRDTQYF. Written as DNA, the CDR3 is TGTGCCAGCCAAGCGGAAGCGGGATCACGGGATACGCAGTATTTT.

This clonotype was counted at least ten times. The rearrangement joins TRBV15 to TRBJ2-5; possibly TRBD1 or TRBD2 for D (5 bases each). The CDR3 is 15 amino acids. Per the germline V gene, CDR1 is LNHNV and CDR2 is YYDKDF (reference sequence). Trimming left V 0 bases short and J 1 base short, with 9 bases between. CDR3 residues: CATSRDPGSQETQYF. In DNA, the CDR3 is TGTGCCACCAGCAGAGATCCAGGGAGCCAAGAGACCCAGTACTTC.

The V call is TRBV7-9, the J call TRBJ2-3; TRBD2 agrees at 9 bases. Per germline, CDR1 SEHNR and CDR2 FQNEAQ (reference sequence). This CDR3 is built from 16 residues. J gave up 6 bases and V 4 bases, and 11 bases lay outside the gene matches. The CDR3 coding sequence is TGTGCCAGCAGCTCCACCCCGGGCGGGAGGGCGGATACGCAGTATTTT. It yields the protein CASSSTPGGRADTQYF.

This clonotype was picked up a small number of times. The chain couples TRBV20-1 to TRBJ2-1, with 13 bases lining up with TRBD2. With 6 bases clipped from V and 6 bases from J, the junction kept 5 bases outside the gene matches. Germline V gene data show CDR1 as DFQATT and CDR2 as SNEGSKA (reference sequence). This CDR3 is built from 14 residues. CDR3 residues: CSAPGLAGPNEQFF. The CDR3 DNA reads TGCAGTGCCCCGGGACTAGCGGGACCCAATGAGCAGTTCTTC.

The chain recombines TRBV20-1 with TRBJ2-7; 8 bases match TRBD2. The CDR3 sequence is 12 residues long. J lost 6 bases, V lost 5 bases, and 6 bases had no gene match. Per germline, CDR1 DFQATT and CDR2 SNEGSKA (reference sequence). The CDR3 nucleotides are TGCAGTGCTTCTGGACTAGCCCGCGAGCAGTACTTC. Its protein product is CSASGLAREQYF.

This chain connects TRBV19 to TRBJ2-5; TRBD2 is a possible D gene (6 bases). Per germline, CDR1 LNHDA and CDR2 SQIVND (reference sequence). CDR3 length equals 14 residues. V lost 3 bases, J lost 1 base, and 9 bases lay in between. The CDR3, as DNA: TGTGCCAGTAGTATTAGCGGTGGCCAAGAGACCCAGTACTTC. Translated, it gives CASSISGGQETQYF. The full variable domain, with the rest looked up from reference TRBV19 and TRBJ2-5, is DGGITQSPKYLFRKEGQNVTLSCEQNLNHDAMYWYRQDPGQGLRLIYYSQIVNDFQKGDIAEGYSVSREKKESFPLTVTSAQKNPTAFYLCASSISGGQETQYFGPGTRLLVL.

This sequence joins TRBV2 and TRBJ2-3; TRBD1 aligns across 10 bases. Germline-derived CDR1 and CDR2 are SNHLY and FYNNEI. The CDR3 is 13 amino acids. Unmatched junction bases numbered 2, after V lost 5 bases and J lost 6 bases. The CDR3 here is CASSQTGGDTQYF. The CDR3 DNA reads TGTGCCAGCAGTCAGACAGGGGGCGATACGCAGTATTTT.

With respect to this clonotype: A junction boundary mismatches the germline segment, possibly from a read error. The chain couples TRBV7-9 to TRBJ2-1; TRBD2 aligns across 7 bases. The germline V gene has CDR1 SEHNR and CDR2 FQNEAQ (reference sequence). The CDR3 has 15 amino acids. CDR3: CASSLAGGSYNEQLF. The CDR3 DNA reads as TGTGCCAGCAGCTTAGCGGGAGGGTCCTACAATGAGCAGCTCTTC.

V usage is TRBV29-1 and J usage is TRBJ2-3, with D maybe TRBD1 (5 bases). Looked up from germline, CDR1 is SQVTM and CDR2 is ANQGSEA. Trimming stripped 7 bases from V and 2 bases from J, with 7 bases between. This CDR3 contains 11 residues. DNA of the CDR3: TGCAGCGGACAGACCACAGATACGCAGTATTTT. It translates to CSGQTTDTQYF.

This chain uses TRBV20-1 with TRBJ2-6; D is undetermined. V lost 3 bases, J lost 0 bases, and 9 bases lay in between. CDR1 and CDR2 from the germline V gene are DFQATT and SNEGSKA (reference sequence). This CDR3 is 15 amino acids long. This CDR3 is CSASVQASGANVLTF. CDR3 coding DNA: TGCAGTGCTAGCGTGCAGGCCTCTGGGGCCAACGTCCTGACTTTC.

The V gene is TRBV6-5, the J gene TRBJ2-7; 8 bases align to TRBD1. Per germline, CDR1 MNHEY and CDR2 SVGAGI. The CDR3 is made up of 18 amino acids. The V gene end was trimmed by 5 bases and the J gene end by 2 bases; junction bases not matched to a gene: 17. For the CDR3, the DNA is TGTGCCAGCAGTGACCGGGACAGGCCCTGGACCTCCCCCTACGAGCAGTACTTC. Translating gives CASSDRDRPWTSPYEQYF.

The table lists this clonotype with many counts. A much more abundant neighbour one base away suggests this may be a read error. The chain is built from TRBV20-1 and TRBJ2-7, with TRBD2 matching 9 bases. V lost 1 base and J lost 6; bases outside the gene matches: 7. Germline values: CDR1 DFQATT, CDR2 SNEGSKA (reference sequence). This CDR3 is built from 14 residues. The CDR3 region is CSARVGTSTSEQYF. The CDR3 region has the DNA TGCAGTGCTAGAGTTGGGACTAGCACCTCCGAGCAGTACTTC.

This clonotype has only a few counts. A read error may be the cause here, since a much bigger clone is one base away. CDR3 in DNA: TGTGCCGGCAGCTTAACTGGACAGGGGAACACTGAAGCTTTCTTT. It is translated as CAGSLTGQGNTEAFF. The rearrangement joins TRBV7-9 to TRBJ1-1, with 8 bases aligning to TRBD1. The CDR3 loop spans 15 amino acids. CDR1 is SEHNR and CDR2 is FQNEAQ in the germline V gene (reference sequence).

This sequence joins TRBV10-2 and TRBJ2-1; D not certain. Germline CDR1 reads WSHSY; CDR2 reads SAAADI. V dropped 8 bases and J dropped 7 bases, with 9 bases sitting between them. This CDR3 has 11 amino acids. In DNA form, the CDR3 reads TGCGCCAGCGCTATAGGAAATGAGCAGTTCTTC. This gives the protein CASAIGNEQFF.

The V call is TRBV6-1, the J call TRBJ2-1; 7 bases are a match to TRBD2. Germline values: CDR1 MNHNS, CDR2 SASEGT. This CDR3 is 14 amino acids long. V lost 5 bases to trimming and J lost 6 bases; unmatched junction nucleotides: 7. The CDR3 is CASSQGREINEQFF. The DNA for the CDR3 is TGTGCCAGCAGTCAAGGGCGGGAGATCAATGAGCAGTTCTTC.

This clonotype came up many times. The chain links TRBV12-3 or TRBV12-4 to TRBJ1-1; 8 bases are shared with TRBD1. This CDR3 spans 14 amino acids. With 7 bases clipped from V and 6 bases from J, the junction kept 10 bases outside the gene matches. CDR3 DNA sequence: TGTGCCAGCAAAGCCAGGGGGCCAAGCGCTGAAGCTTTCTTT. The encoded protein is CASKARGPSAEAFF.

As regards this clonotype: Since no conserved phenylalanine or tryptophan closes the CDR3, a read error is the likely cause. Because the CDR3's place on the DNA is in doubt, the DNA is left out and the CDR3 is given as listed by TCRdb. The V gene is TRBV7-9, the J gene TRBJ2-3. Germline CDR1 reads SEHNR; CDR2 reads FQNEAQ (reference sequence). Both ends counted, the CDR3 spans 11 residues. This chain's CDR3 is CASTIYGDLTS.

A few counts support this clonotype. This chain connects TRBV7-2 to TRBJ2-5; D uncertain. With 1 base removed from V and 6 bases from J, the gap between germline ends came to 9 bases. The CDR3 covers 13 residues. In germline, CDR1 is SGHTA, CDR2 FQGNSA. Here the CDR3 DNA reads TGTGCCAGCAGCTTAGAGCTAGGCCAGACCCAGTACTTC. Residues: CASSLELGQTQYF. The full variable domain, its missing parts supplied by reference TRBV7-2 and TRBJ2-5, is GAGVSQSPSNKVTEKGKDVELRCDPISGHTALYWYRQSLGQGLEFLIYFQGNSAPDKSGLPSDRFSAERTGGSVSTLTIQRTQQEDSAVYLCASSLELGQTQYFGPGTRLLVL.

The rearrangement uses TRBV19 and TRBJ1-2, with 7 bases that match TRBD1. Germline CDR1 reads LNHDA; CDR2 reads SQIVND (reference sequence). The CDR3 runs to 12 residues. After removal of 3 bases from V and 8 bases from J, the junction contained 3 bases not matched to a gene. In DNA, the CDR3 is TGTGCCAGTAGTATGACAGGGCAAGGCTACACCTTC. This sequence encodes CASSMTGQGYTF.

The chain joins TRBV20-1 to TRBJ1-6, with D perhaps matching TRBD1 (5 bases). The CDR3 spans 12 residues. V was pared by 6 bases and J by 12 bases, with 15 bases between. The germline CDR1 and CDR2 sequences are DFQATT and SNEGSKA (reference sequence). The CDR3 nucleotides read TGCAGTGCGGGGGTTCGGGAAGGACCCCTCCACTTT. This encodes CSAGVREGPLHF.